In this sample, the clone carrying this T cell receptor beta chain turned up many times. Its antigen is not identified. This beta chain is a stray sequence in a library constructed for alpha chains; its clone size is not meaningful. V was clipped by 2 bases and J by 3 bases, with 17 bases between them. CDR1 is DFQATT and CDR2 is SNEGSKA in the germline V gene (reference sequence). This CDR3 spans 16 amino acids. The time point was: sample taken at primary tumor resection. Unsorted whole RNA samples from tumor, nontumor lung or frozen PBMC were sequenced. The data originate from a study of spatial heterogeneity in lung cancer. For the study at large: For the average unique TCR and UMI combination, more than 8.5 occurrences appeared in raw reads. Findings and limits, study-wide: The study found that expanded intratumoral alpha and beta TCR counts tracked tumor mutation counts.

Every molecule of TCR cDNA had its own unique molecular identifier. One entry per CDR3 protein results from TCRdb running MiXCR on the 5' RACE reads. The repertoire consists of 9,500 to 11,000 distinct CDR3 sequences, with under 10% occurring once and the leading ten covering approximately 20%. This sequence originates from a female donor with early-stage non-small cell lung cancer. Source: lung tumor tissue, taken at surgery. The chain carries TRBV20-1 and TRBJ2-1; possibly TRBD2 for D (7 bases). CDR3 sequence reads: CSARRPGGQGYNEQFF. Written as DNA, the CDR3 is TGCAGTGCTAGACGTCCGGGGGGCCAAGGCTACAATGAGCAGTTCTTC.